These 19 T cell receptor beta chains came from one sample sequenced in a study of T cell changes during pregnancy in multiple sclerosis. The table came from immunoSEQ multiplex PCR; TCRdb's copy has only in-frame clones and leaves some out. Of tens of thousands of clones listed, about 90% are singletons. Sequencing was performed on CD4+ T cells from peripheral blood mononuclear cells, taken in the second trimester of pregnancy. The receptors derive from a female donor in good health, enrolled as a control in a pregnancy study.

CDR3 nucleotide sequence: TGTGCCAGCAGCATCCCCCGGGGGGGCGCAGATTACGAGCAGTACTTC. Protein sequence: CASSIPRGGADYEQYF. The chain has TRBV7-8 and TRBJ2-7; 8 bases are shared with TRBD2. The CDR3 length is 16 residues. From germline, CDR1 is SGHVS and CDR2 FQNEAQ. V lost 5 bases, J lost 4 bases, and 13 bases stayed unmatched. Using reference TRBV7-8 and TRBJ2-7 for the parts outside the CDR3, the full variable domain is GAGVSQSPRYKVAKRGQDVALRCDPISGHVSLFWYQQALGQGPEFLTYFQNEAQLDKSGLPSDRFFAERPEGSVSTLKIQRTQQEDSAVYLCASSIPRGGADYEQYFGPGTRLTVT.

J is TRBJ2-7 and V is TRBV13; D remains ambiguous. Trimming removed 4 bases at V and 0 bases at J, with 13 bases between. This CDR3 contains 15 residues. Germline V gene sequence: CDR1 PRHDT, CDR2 FYEKMQ (reference sequence). In nucleotides, the CDR3 is TGTGCCAGCAGCTCTCCGACACATTACTCCTACGAGCAGTACTTC. It is translated as CASSSPTHYSYEQYF.

The chain couples TRBV7-9 to TRBJ2-7, with D tentatively TRBD1 (5 bases). Trimming took 5 bases from V and 5 from J, leaving 10 bases between them. CDR3 size: 12 residues. CDR1 SEHNR and CDR2 FQNEAQ come from the germline V gene (reference sequence). DNA of the CDR3: TGTGCCAGCAGCGTTCAGGGTAACGAGCAGTACTTC. It codes for CASSVQGNEQYF.

The rearrangement links TRBV5-6 to TRBJ2-2; a weak D match, TRBD2 (6 bases). The germline gives CDR1 SGHDT, CDR2 YYEEEE. The CDR3 spans 17 residues. V gave up 4 bases and J gave up 0 bases, with 16 bases separating them. Here the CDR3 DNA reads TGTGCCAGCAGCCCCAAAGGTCGGGGGACGAACACCGGGGAGCTGTTTTTT. Protein sequence: CASSPKGRGTNTGELFF.

In DNA form, the CDR3 reads TGCGCCAGCAGCTTGGCACGTAGGACTAGCGCCTCCTACGAGCAGTACTTC. Amino acids: CASSLARRTSASYEQYF. The chain links TRBV5-1 to TRBJ2-7, with 9 bases matching TRBD2. The CDR3 has 17 residues. Germline assignment: CDR1 SGHRS and CDR2 YFSETQ. The junction had 7 bases not matched to a gene; V was cut back by 0 bases and J by 0 bases.

This clone was counted a single time. The chain has TRBV28 and TRBJ2-1; D is uncertain. Germline V gives CDR1 MDHEN, CDR2 SYDVKM. V dropped 2 bases and J dropped 4 bases, with 6 bases sitting between them. CDR3 length equals 13 residues. As DNA, the CDR3 is TGTGCCAGCAGTTTACAGGTTTACAATGAGCAGTTCTTC. Translation gives CASSLQVYNEQFF.

The rearrangement joins TRBV2 to TRBJ1-1; the match to TRBD1 covers 10 bases. Germline CDR1 is SNHLY and CDR2 is FYNNEI. The CDR3 has 14 residues. The V gene end was trimmed by 4 bases and the J gene end by 4 bases; junction bases not matched to a gene: 3. The CDR3 bases are TGTGCCAGCAGTGGGGGGACAGGGGTCACTGAAGCTTTCTTT. Its protein is CASSGGTGVTEAFF. The full variable domain, completed using reference TRBV2 and TRBJ1-1, is EPEVTQTPSHQVTQMGQEVILRCVPISNHLYFYWYRQILGQKVEFLVSFYNNEISEKSEIFDDQFSVERPDGSNFTLKIRSTKLEDSAMYFCASSGGTGVTEAFFGQGTRLTVV.

J is TRBJ2-5 and V is TRBV5-1, with TRBD2 matching 11 bases. CDR3 length equals 15 residues. Trimming took 4 bases from V and 2 from J; bases not matched to a gene: 4. Germline V gene data show CDR1 as SGHRS and CDR2 as YFSETQ. This chain's CDR3 is CASSRSSGGQETQYF. CDR3 sequence (DNA): TGCGCCAGCAGCAGGTCTAGCGGGGGGCAAGAGACCCAGTACTTC.

This clone was seen only a few times. For the CDR3, the DNA is TGTGCCAGCAGACCGGGACAGGCAGGGCAAAACATTCAGTACTTC. Its translation is CASRPGQAGQNIQYF. J is TRBJ2-4 and V is TRBV2, with TRBD1 matching 8 bases. The V segment lost 6 bases and the J segment 5 bases; nucleotides outside the gene matches: 9. The CDR3 runs 15 residues. Germline V CDR1 and CDR2: SNHLY, FYNNEI.

The genes are TRBV4-3 and TRBJ2-5, with TRBD2 as a possible D gene (6 bases). Trimming removed 1 base at V and 5 bases at J, with 11 bases between. CDR3 length: 14 amino acids. CDR1 LGHNA and CDR2 YSLEER come from the germline V gene. The CDR3 spells CASSQVGGVETQYF. The CDR3 DNA sequence: TGCGCCAGCAGCCAAGTCGGCGGGGTGGAGACCCAGTACTTC.

The rearrangement links TRBV7-2 to TRBJ2-2; 8 bases are shared with TRBD2. The CDR3 has 16 amino acids. Germline loops: CDR1 SGHTA, CDR2 FQGNSA. Losses at the gene ends were 5 bases for V and 3 bases for J; bases not matched to a gene: 8. For the CDR3, the DNA is TGTGCCAGCAGCCAAGCGGCGGGGGGATACACCGGGGAGCTGTTTTTT. The encoded protein is CASSQAAGGYTGELFF.

This clone was observed a single time. The chain combines TRBV7-3 with TRBJ2-6; D is possibly TRBD1 (6 bases). CDR1 and CDR2 (germline): SGHTA, FQGTGA. Trimming stripped 4 bases from V and 2 bases from J, with 18 bases between. The CDR3 sequence is 18 residues long. Here the CDR3 DNA reads TGTGCCAGCAGCTCTAGGAAAACAGGGACCCCTGGGGCCAACGTCCTGACTTTC. This sequence encodes CASSSRKTGTPGANVLTF.

V usage is TRBV28 and J usage is TRBJ2-6; D is ambiguous. V was clipped by 5 bases and J by 0 bases, with 11 bases between them. The CDR3 is 16 residues long. Germline V gene lookup returns CDR1 MDHEN and CDR2 SYDVKM. CDR3 residues: CASSQRRNSGANVLTF. In nucleotides, the CDR3 is TGTGCCAGCAGTCAGCGACGGAACTCTGGGGCCAACGTCCTGACTTTC.

The V and J genes are TRBV5-1 and TRBJ2-2, with D unclear. Trimming shortened V by 5 bases and J by 3 bases, and 8 bases separated the two germline ends. The CDR3 runs to 13 residues. Germline V CDR1 and CDR2: SGHRS, YFSETQ. CDR3 region: CASSSPYTGELFF. The CDR3 DNA follows: TGCGCCAGCAGTTCTCCCTACACCGGGGAGCTGTTTTTT.

With regard to this clone: The same CDR3 also results from other DNA sequences found in this sample. The chain carries TRBV7-9 and TRBJ1-1; weak D call: TRBD1 (6 bases). The CDR3 length is 14 residues. Germline CDR1 SEHNR, CDR2 FQNEAQ (reference sequence). Trimming removed 5 bases from V and 1 base from J, with 11 bases in between. The CDR3 reads CASSLGQSNTEAFF. The CDR3, as DNA: TGTGCCAGCAGCCTGGGACAATCGAACACTGAAGCTTTCTTT.

The CDR3 region is CATSRDGGTGAFF. The CDR3 DNA sequence: TGTGCCACCAGCAGAGATGGGGGGACAGGGGCTTTCTTT. This chain links TRBV15 with TRBJ1-1; 9 positions agree with TRBD1. Trimming cost V 0 bases and J 11 bases; bases outside gene matches: 4. Germline V gives CDR1 LNHNV, CDR2 YYDKDF (reference sequence). The CDR3 runs to 13 residues.

This chain connects TRBV18 to TRBJ1-1; D may be TRBD1 (5 bases). The germline CDR1 and CDR2 sequences are KGHSH and LQKENI. The CDR3 totals 14 residues. V lost 3 bases and J 1 base, leaving 9 bases between the germline ends. The CDR3 sequence: CASSPGRENTEAFF. CDR3 DNA: TGTGCCAGCTCACCCGGCAGGGAGAACACTGAAGCTTTCTTT.

The rearrangement joins TRBV5-8 to TRBJ2-3, with D possibly matching TRBD2 (6 bases). Trimming shortened V by 9 bases and J by 2 bases, and 16 bases separated the two germline ends. Looked up from germline, CDR1 is SGHTS and CDR2 is YDEGEE. The CDR3 is 14 residues long. CDR3 coding DNA: TGTGCCACCGGGGGAGTTTACCTCACAGATACGCAGTATTTT. It codes for CATGGVYLTDTQYF.

The chain carries TRBV28 and TRBJ2-3, with TRBD2 matching over 12 bases. Germline CDR1 is MDHEN and CDR2 is SYDVKM. J lost 2 bases, V lost 5 bases, and 11 bases had no gene match. This CDR3 is 18 amino acids long. Here the CDR3 reads CASSLVIGLAGTTDTQYF. The CDR3, as DNA: TGTGCCAGCAGTCTCGTCATCGGACTAGCGGGGACCACAGATACGCAGTATTTT.